This T cell receptor (beta chain) was captured in a study of a mutant IDH1 vaccine in newly diagnosed glioma (dated by TCRdb to about 2021). General notes on the study: Vaccination was initiated 4-6 weeks after radiotherapy alone, or concurrently with temozolomide cycles in the chemotherapy-containing groups. Of the roughly 33 treated patients, around 60% were male and 37.5% were female, and a mean age of 40.4 years was recorded. For exploratory analyses, about 25 treated patients had longitudinal TCRB deep sequencing done wherever samples were available. Before enrollment, most patients had been given radiochemotherapy with temozolomide as standard therapy, while the rest had received either radiotherapy alone or temozolomide alone. Visit V12 was the week-35 safety follow-up and visit V13 was the week-47 end of study. Six visits were used for peripheral blood collection: V03 (baseline), V05, V07, V10, V12 and V13.

This clone turned up a few times. Its antigen is unknown. Base qualities are missing; no much larger clone stands one base away. Explained via the paper, the time point label denotes: week 35, safety follow-up. Each vaccine dose was 300 ug of a 20-mer mutant IDH1 peptide in Montanide, given subcutaneously with topical imiquimod. Patients received eight vaccinations in weeks 1, 3, 5, 7, 11, 15, 19 and 23, corresponding to visits V03 through V10. All donors had newly diagnosed IDH1-mutant astrocytomas of WHO grade 3 or 4 that showed loss of nuclear ATRX. The samples were drawn from NOA16, a multicentre, single-arm, open-label phase I trial in Germany that tested a mutant IDH1 peptide vaccine in humans for the first time. The DNeasy Blood and Tissue Kit was used to extract genomic DNA from EDTA blood for TCRB sequencing. Measured from the cysteine to the phenylalanine, the CDR3 is 14 residues long. Only the CDR3 DNA stays, 42 bases, in frame from base 1. V sheds 1 base and J sheds 5 bases, leaving 12 bases between their ends. The germline V gene sets CDR1 to SGHDN and CDR2 to FVKESK.

The full study reports these points: Across multiple MHC alleles, vaccine-induced immune responses were seen in around 94% of patients. The authors stated that sample limitations prevented analyses of patient blood samples from being reproduced. Changes in the top peripheral T cell clonotypes picked up by TCRB sequencing did not appear to be linked to pseudoprogression. PBMC samples for TCRB deep sequencing were selected based on availability.

The library was made by the immunoSEQ multiplex PCR assay. Rearranged TCR beta chain sequences were amplified using the hsTCRB Kit according to the manufacturer's protocol. TCRB libraries were sequenced on an Illumina MiSeq. In the authors' own workflow: The kit vendor's proprietary platform handled demultiplexing, trimming and gene mapping. As stored in TCRdb, this immuneACCESS dataset retains in-frame rearrangements with V and J assigned. A fraction of the clones does not appear; measured against another copy, unresolved V genes explain less than half of the discrepancy, and the remainder lacks a known reason. D and trimming come from the DNA, and the V and J calls and clone size come from that table. The sample records 50,000 to 70,000 clones, roughly 68% of which are singletons. Together, the top ten hold roughly 5% of the sample.

This sample comprised PBMCs, obtained from a glioma patient whose treatment included an IDH1 peptide vaccine. Here the chain combines TRBV14 and TRBJ2-7; a weak D assignment points to TRBD1 (6 bases agree). This clonotype was obtained from a man aged 50 to 60 with glioma. The sequence in DNA is TGTGCCAGCAGCCAAGGATGGGGGCGTAACGAGCAGTACTTC. Its protein reads: CASSQGWGRNEQYF.